This TCR beta chain was sequenced for a study of cytomegalovirus exposure and HLA in healthy donors. Study conclusions and caveats: TCR sequences were mostly rare, though some public TCRs occurred in many donors. In an earlier analysis, most TCR beta V segments were productive about 87% or about 30% of the time.

This CDR3 has 16 residues. Germline CDR1 and CDR2: SGHRS and YFSETQ. Trimming took 4 bases from V and 0 from J, leaving 11 bases between them. With respect to this clone: Its target is not known.

PCR employed 60 Vbeta and 13 Jbeta primers. The protocol was immunoSEQ multiplex PCR, while the TCRdb copy is restricted to in-frame clones and leaves out a portion. The sample carries 90,000 to 120,000 clones, approximately 79% recorded once. The chain combines TRBV5-1 with TRBJ2-6; tentatively, D is TRBD2 (5 bases). This clonotype originated in a woman aged 40 to 50 in good health and CMV-seropositive. Sequences were obtained from PBMCs. CDR3 nucleotide sequence: TGCGCCAGCAGCGGAATCGGGATCTCTGGGGCCAACGTCCTGACTTTC. Protein: CASSGIGISGANVLTF.